This T cell receptor beta chain was profiled in a study of prognosis after radiotherapy for stage I lung cancer. The table lists this clonotype with many counts. Trimming pared 4 bases from V and 0 bases from J, leaving 9 bases between. The CDR3 sequence is 15 residues long. Germline CDR1 and CDR2: MGHDK and SYGVNS. Using two-round multiplex PCR, the authors amplified TCR beta CDR3 from genomic DNA. Amplification during the initial PCR round employed primers specific to each TRBV and TRBJ gene. MiXCR, run by TCRdb on the multiplex PCR reads, gives a single entry per CDR3 protein. The profile covers about 31,000 distinct CDR3 sequences, with around 32% appearing a single time and roughly a third taken by the ten largest.

The source was PBMCs, collected before or after stereotactic body radiation therapy (not recorded which). This TCR was recovered from a donor aged 50 or older with non-small cell lung cancer. This chain connects TRBV25-1 to TRBJ1-4; D gene ambiguous. CDR3 nucleotide sequence: TGTGCCAGCAGTGGGAGACCGGCAACTAATGAAAAACTGTTTTTT. It specifies CASSGRPATNEKLFF.